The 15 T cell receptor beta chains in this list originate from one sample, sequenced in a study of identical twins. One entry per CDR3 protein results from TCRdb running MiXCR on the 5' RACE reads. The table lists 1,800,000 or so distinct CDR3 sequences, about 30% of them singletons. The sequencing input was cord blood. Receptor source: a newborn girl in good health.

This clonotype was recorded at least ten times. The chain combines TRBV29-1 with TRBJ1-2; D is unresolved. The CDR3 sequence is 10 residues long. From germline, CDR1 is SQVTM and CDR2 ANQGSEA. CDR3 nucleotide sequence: TGCACCGGACGGCTCTATGGCTACACCTTC. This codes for CTGRLYGYTF.

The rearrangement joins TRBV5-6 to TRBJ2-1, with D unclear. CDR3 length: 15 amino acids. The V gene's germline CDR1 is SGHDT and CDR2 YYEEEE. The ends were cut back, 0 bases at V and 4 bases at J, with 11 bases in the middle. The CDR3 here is CASSLVDLLYNEQFF. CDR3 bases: TGTGCCAGCAGCTTGGTCGACCTACTATACAATGAGCAGTTCTTC.

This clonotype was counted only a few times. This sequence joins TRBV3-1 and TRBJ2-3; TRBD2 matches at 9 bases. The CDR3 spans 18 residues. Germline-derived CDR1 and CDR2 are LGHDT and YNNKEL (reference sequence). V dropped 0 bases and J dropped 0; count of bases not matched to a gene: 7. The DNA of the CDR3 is TGTGCCAGCAGCCAAGAGATTCTAGCGGGAATTAGCACAGATACGCAGTATTTT. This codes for CASSQEILAGISTDTQYF.

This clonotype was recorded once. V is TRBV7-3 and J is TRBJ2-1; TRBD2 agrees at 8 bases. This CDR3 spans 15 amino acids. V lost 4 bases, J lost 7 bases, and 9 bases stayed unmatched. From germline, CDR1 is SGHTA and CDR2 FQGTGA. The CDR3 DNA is TGTGCCAGCAGCTCGGTAGCGGGATGGGGGAATGAGCAGTTCTTC. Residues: CASSSVAGWGNEQFF.

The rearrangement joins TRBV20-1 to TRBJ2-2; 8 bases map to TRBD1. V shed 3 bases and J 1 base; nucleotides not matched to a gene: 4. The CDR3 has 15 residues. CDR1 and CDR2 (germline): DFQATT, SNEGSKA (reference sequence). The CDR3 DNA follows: TGCAGTGCTAGCGTGGACAGGGTGAACACCGGGGAGCTGTTTTTT. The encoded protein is CSASVDRVNTGELFF.

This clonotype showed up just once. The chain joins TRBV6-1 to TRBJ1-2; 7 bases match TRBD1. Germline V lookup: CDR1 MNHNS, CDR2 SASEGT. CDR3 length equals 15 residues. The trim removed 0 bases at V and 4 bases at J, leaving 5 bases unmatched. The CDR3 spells CASSEALGTAYGYTF. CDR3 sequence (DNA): TGTGCCAGCAGTGAAGCGCTTGGGACAGCCTATGGCTACACCTTC.

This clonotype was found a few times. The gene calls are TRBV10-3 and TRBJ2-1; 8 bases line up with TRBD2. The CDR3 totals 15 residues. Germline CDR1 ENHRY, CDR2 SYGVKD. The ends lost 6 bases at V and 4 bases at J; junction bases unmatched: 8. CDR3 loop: CAIRAGVPPYNEQFF. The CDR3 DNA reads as TGTGCCATCAGAGCGGGGGTCCCCCCATACAATGAGCAGTTCTTC.

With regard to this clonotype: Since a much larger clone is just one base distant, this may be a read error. CDR3 bases: TGCAGTGCTAGAGTGGCTACAGATGCGCAGTATTTT. Protein product: CSARVATDAQYF. The chain links TRBV20-1 to TRBJ2-3; no firm D call. The germline V gene has CDR1 DFQATT and CDR2 SNEGSKA (reference sequence). The CDR3 is 12 residues long.

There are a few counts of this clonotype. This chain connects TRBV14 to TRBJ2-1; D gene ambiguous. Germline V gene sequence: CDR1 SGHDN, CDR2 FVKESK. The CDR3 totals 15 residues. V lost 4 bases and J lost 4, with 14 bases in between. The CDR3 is CASSRVVGGYNEQFF. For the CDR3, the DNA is TGTGCCAGCAGCCGGGTGGTAGGCGGATACAATGAGCAGTTCTTC.

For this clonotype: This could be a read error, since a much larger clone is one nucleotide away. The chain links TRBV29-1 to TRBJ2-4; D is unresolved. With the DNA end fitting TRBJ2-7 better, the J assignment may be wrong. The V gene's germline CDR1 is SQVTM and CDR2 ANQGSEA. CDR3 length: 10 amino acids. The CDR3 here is CNVVYHEQYF. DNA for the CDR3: TGCAACGTTGTGTATCACGAGCAGTACTTC.

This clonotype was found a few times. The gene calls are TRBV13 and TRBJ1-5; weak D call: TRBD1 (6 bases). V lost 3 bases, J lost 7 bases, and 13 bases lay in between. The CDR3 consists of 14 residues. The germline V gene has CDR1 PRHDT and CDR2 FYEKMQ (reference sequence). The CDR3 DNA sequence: TGTGCCAGCAGCTTGGGGGGCTTCGGGCAGCCCCAGCATTTT. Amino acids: CASSLGGFGQPQHF.

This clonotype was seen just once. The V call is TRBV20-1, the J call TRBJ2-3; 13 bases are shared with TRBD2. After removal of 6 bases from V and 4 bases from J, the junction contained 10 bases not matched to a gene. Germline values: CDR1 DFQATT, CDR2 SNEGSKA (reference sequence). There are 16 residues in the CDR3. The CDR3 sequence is CSATRTSGRGPDTQYF. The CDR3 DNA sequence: TGCAGTGCAACTCGGACTAGCGGGAGAGGCCCAGATACGCAGTATTTT.

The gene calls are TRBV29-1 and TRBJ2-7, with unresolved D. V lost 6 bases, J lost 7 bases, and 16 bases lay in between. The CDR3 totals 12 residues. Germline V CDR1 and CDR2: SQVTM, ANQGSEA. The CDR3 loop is CSVGLSYNEQYF. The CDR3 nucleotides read TGCAGCGTCGGTCTCTCCTACAATGAGCAGTACTTC.

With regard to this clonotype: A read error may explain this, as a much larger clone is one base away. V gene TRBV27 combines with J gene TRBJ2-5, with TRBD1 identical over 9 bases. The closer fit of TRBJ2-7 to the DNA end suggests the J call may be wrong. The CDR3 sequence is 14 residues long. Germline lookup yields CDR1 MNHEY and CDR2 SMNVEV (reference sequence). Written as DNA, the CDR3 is TGTGCCAGCGGTTTTGGGACAGGGAGGTACGAGCAGTACTTC. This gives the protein CASGFGTGRYEQYF.

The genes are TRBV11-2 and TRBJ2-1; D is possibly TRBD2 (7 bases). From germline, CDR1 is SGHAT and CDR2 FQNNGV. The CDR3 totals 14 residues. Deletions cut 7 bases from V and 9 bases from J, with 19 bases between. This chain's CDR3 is CASTQGRELSEQFF. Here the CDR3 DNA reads TGTGCCAGCACCCAGGGGCGGGAGCTAAGTGAGCAGTTCTTC.